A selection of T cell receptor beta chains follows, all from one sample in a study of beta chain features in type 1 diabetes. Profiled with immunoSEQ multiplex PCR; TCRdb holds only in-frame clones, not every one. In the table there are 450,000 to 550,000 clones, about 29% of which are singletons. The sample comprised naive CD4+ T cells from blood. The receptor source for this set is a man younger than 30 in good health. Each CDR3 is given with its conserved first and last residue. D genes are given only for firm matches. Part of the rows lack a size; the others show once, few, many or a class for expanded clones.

CDR3aa: CASGLRQDSYEQYF
CDR3nt: TGTGCTAGTGGTTTGCGGCAGGACTCCTACGAGCAGTACTTC
j_gene: TRBJ2-7
abundance: .
v_gene: TRBV12-5
d_gene: .

CDR3aa: CSAGRDTLSYEQYF
CDR3nt: TGCAGCGCCGGCCGGGACACTCTGAGCTACGAGCAGTACTTC
j_gene: TRBJ2-7
abundance: .
v_gene: TRBV29-1
d_gene: .

CDR3aa: CASSRQAAQDSYEQYF
CDR3nt: TGCGCCAGCAGCCGCCAAGCTGCGCAGGATTCCTACGAGCAGTACTTC
j_gene: TRBJ2-7
abundance: .
v_gene: TRBV4-1
d_gene: .

CDR3aa: CASSSDLEGEQYF
CDR3nt: TGTGCCAGCTCATCGGACCTTGAGGGCGAGCAGTACTTC
j_gene: TRBJ2-7
abundance: .
v_gene: TRBV18
d_gene: .

CDR3aa: CASSLAPHSLYEQYF
CDR3nt: TGTGCCAGCAGCTTAGCGCCGCACTCCCTCTACGAGCAGTACTTC
j_gene: TRBJ2-7
abundance: few
v_gene: TRBV7-2
d_gene: .

CDR3aa: CSENTGGVGGYTF
CDR3nt: TGCAGCGAGAATACAGGGGGTGTAGGTGGCTACACCTTC
j_gene: TRBJ1-2
abundance: few
v_gene: TRBV29-1
d_gene: TRBD1

CDR3aa: CSALRTTEAFF
CDR3nt: TGCAGCGCTCTGCGGACGACTGAAGCTTTCTTT
j_gene: TRBJ1-1
abundance: .
v_gene: TRBV29-1
d_gene: .

CDR3aa: CASSVTTTLAHSYNEQFF
CDR3nt: TGTGCCAGCAGCGTAACTACAACTCTAGCGCATTCCTACAATGAGCAGTTCTTC
j_gene: TRBJ2-1
abundance: .
v_gene: TRBV9
d_gene: .

CDR3aa: CASSARQQNYGYTF
CDR3nt: TGTGCCAGCAGCGCCAGACAGCAAAACTATGGCTACACCTTC
j_gene: TRBJ1-2
abundance: .
v_gene: TRBV7-2
d_gene: .

CDR3aa: CAWSEGTGNQPQHF
CDR3nt: TGTGCCTGGAGTGAGGGGACTGGCAATCAGCCCCAGCATTTT
j_gene: TRBJ1-5
abundance: .
v_gene: TRBV30
d_gene: .

CDR3aa: CASSQAPRGSGYNEQFF
CDR3nt: TGCGCCAGCAGCCAAGCCCCCCGCGGGAGTGGCTACAATGAGCAGTTCTTC
j_gene: TRBJ2-1
abundance: .
v_gene: TRBV4-1
d_gene: TRBD2

CDR3aa: CASSNSGRDYNEQFF
CDR3nt: TGCGCCAGCAGCAATAGCGGGAGGGATTACAATGAGCAGTTCTTC
j_gene: TRBJ2-1
abundance: .
v_gene: TRBV4-3
d_gene: TRBD2

CDR3aa: CASSYDPAGEQFF
CDR3nt: TGTGCCAGCAGTTACGACCCGGCAGGGGAGCAGTTCTTC
j_gene: TRBJ2-1
abundance: few
v_gene: TRBV2
d_gene: .

CDR3aa: CASSSSSGSGGETQYF
CDR3nt: TGCGCCAGCAGCTCCTCTAGCGGGAGTGGAGGAGAGACCCAGTACTTC
j_gene: TRBJ2-5
abundance: few
v_gene: TRBV5-1
d_gene: TRBD2

CDR3aa: CAWSGRNSLNQPQHF
CDR3nt: TGTGCCTGGAGTGGCAGAAACAGCCTCAATCAGCCCCAGCATTTT
j_gene: TRBJ1-5
abundance: few
v_gene: TRBV30
d_gene: .

CDR3aa: CASSPAEKLFF
CDR3nt: TGTGCCAGCTCACCAGCCGAAAAACTGTTTTTT
j_gene: TRBJ1-4
abundance: few
v_gene: TRBV18
d_gene: .

CDR3aa: CSVQDFNEQYF
CDR3nt: TGCAGCGTCCAGGATTTCAACGAGCAGTACTTC
j_gene: TRBJ2-7
abundance: .
v_gene: TRBV29-1
d_gene: .

CDR3aa: CASTSPSGLYNEQFF
CDR3nt: TGTGCCAGCACTTCCCCTAGCGGGCTATACAATGAGCAGTTCTTC
j_gene: TRBJ2-1
abundance: .
v_gene: TRBV11-2
d_gene: TRBD2

CDR3aa: CASSQDKVRTHNEQFF
CDR3nt: TGCGCCAGCAGCCAAGATAAAGTTCGGACCCACAATGAGCAGTTCTTC
j_gene: TRBJ2-1
abundance: .
v_gene: TRBV4-1
d_gene: .

CDR3aa: CASSLKGHRVHEQYF
CDR3nt: TGTGCCAGCAGTTTAAAAGGGCACAGGGTCCACGAGCAGTACTTC
j_gene: TRBJ2-7
abundance: .
v_gene: TRBV28
d_gene: .

CDR3aa: CASSMRLGDTQYF
CDR3nt: TGTGCCAGTAGTATGAGACTTGGAGATACGCAGTATTTT
j_gene: TRBJ2-3
abundance: .
v_gene: TRBV19
d_gene: .

CDR3aa: CASSLASLPEQYF
CDR3nt: TGTGCCAGCAGCTTAGCGTCCCTCCCCGAGCAGTACTTC
j_gene: TRBJ2-7
abundance: .
v_gene: TRBV7-9
d_gene: .

CDR3aa: CASRVTSGRISTDTQYF
CDR3nt: TGCGCCAGCAGAGTGACTAGCGGGAGGATTAGCACAGATACGCAGTATTTT
j_gene: TRBJ2-3
abundance: few
v_gene: TRBV5-1
d_gene: TRBD2

CDR3aa: CASSVGGTPTGELFF
CDR3nt: TGTGCCAGCAGCGTAGGAGGGACCCCAACCGGGGAGCTGTTTTTT
j_gene: TRBJ2-2
abundance: few
v_gene: TRBV9
d_gene: .

CDR3aa: CASSLELAFYNEQFF
CDR3nt: TGTGCCAGCAGCTTAGAACTAGCCTTCTACAATGAGCAGTTCTTC
j_gene: TRBJ2-1
abundance: .
v_gene: TRBV7-2
d_gene: .

CDR3aa: CASSVGPGVNEQFF
CDR3nt: TGTGCCAGCAGCGTAGGTCCAGGGGTCAATGAGCAGTTCTTC
j_gene: TRBJ2-1
abundance: .
v_gene: TRBV9
d_gene: .

CDR3aa: CAWSKAGTVSGELFF
CDR3nt: TGTGCCTGGAGTAAGGCAGGGACTGTATCCGGGGAGCTGTTTTTT
j_gene: TRBJ2-2
abundance: .
v_gene: TRBV30
d_gene: .

CDR3aa: CASSFPSAGRADTQYF
CDR3nt: TGTGCCAGCAGTTTCCCCTCAGCGGGTAGGGCAGATACGCAGTATTTT
j_gene: TRBJ2-3
abundance: .
v_gene: TRBV28
d_gene: .

CDR3aa: CASSGMGDTQYF
CDR3nt: TGTGCCAGCAGTGGTATGGGGGATACGCAGTATTTT
j_gene: TRBJ2-3
abundance: .
v_gene: TRBV2
d_gene: .

CDR3aa: CASSLGQGGEQFF
CDR3nt: TGTGCCAGCAGCTTAGGACAGGGGGGTGAGCAGTTCTTC
j_gene: TRBJ2-1
abundance: few
v_gene: TRBV7-9
d_gene: TRBD1

CDR3aa: CASSSTSGLSAWYF
CDR3nt: TGTGCCAGCAGCTCGACTAGCGGACTCTCCGCCTGGTACTTC
j_gene: TRBJ2-7
abundance: .
v_gene: TRBV7-9
d_gene: TRBD2

CDR3aa: CASSSGLAGFSYNEQFF
CDR3nt: TGCGCCAGCAGCTCTGGACTAGCGGGATTCTCCTACAATGAGCAGTTCTTC
j_gene: TRBJ2-1
abundance: few
v_gene: TRBV5-1
d_gene: TRBD2

CDR3aa: CASLSQRGSTDTQYF
CDR3nt: TGTGCCAGCCTAAGTCAGCGGGGCAGCACAGATACGCAGTATTTT
j_gene: TRBJ2-3
abundance: few
v_gene: TRBV7-8
d_gene: TRBD2

CDR3aa: CAISSRATNTGELFF
CDR3nt: TGTGCCATCAGTAGCAGGGCCACGAACACCGGGGAGCTGTTTTTT
j_gene: TRBJ2-2
abundance: .
v_gene: TRBV10-3
d_gene: .

CDR3aa: CAIRKQGRDQPQHF
CDR3nt: TGTGCCATCAGGAAACAGGGTAGGGATCAGCCCCAGCATTTT
j_gene: TRBJ1-5
abundance: .
v_gene: TRBV10-3
d_gene: .

CDR3aa: CAISAGLAGIYEQFF
CDR3nt: TGTGCCATCAGTGCCGGTCTAGCGGGAATCTATGAGCAGTTCTTC
j_gene: TRBJ2-1
abundance: few
v_gene: TRBV10-3
d_gene: TRBD2

CDR3aa: CASNTLGGSGYEQYF
CDR3nt: TGTGCCAGCAACACGCTGGGGGGGAGCGGGTACGAGCAGTACTTC
j_gene: TRBJ2-7
abundance: .
v_gene: TRBV28
d_gene: TRBD2

CDR3aa: CASSFRRVGEQYF
CDR3nt: TGTGCCAGCAGTTTTCGCAGGGTAGGCGAGCAGTACTTC
j_gene: TRBJ2-7
abundance: .
v_gene: TRBV28
d_gene: .

CDR3aa: CASSLYGAAGDTQYF
CDR3nt: TGTGCCAGCAGCTTATATGGGGCCGCCGGAGATACGCAGTATTTT
j_gene: TRBJ2-3
abundance: .
v_gene: TRBV7-2
d_gene: .

CDR3aa: CASSFGRNTEAFF
CDR3nt: TGTGCCAGCAGCTTCGGCCGGAACACTGAAGCTTTCTTT
j_gene: TRBJ1-1
abundance: .
v_gene: TRBV7-2
d_gene: .

CDR3aa: CASSFRDSTDTQYF
CDR3nt: TGTGCCAGCAGCTTCCGGGACAGCACAGATACGCAGTATTTT
j_gene: TRBJ2-3
abundance: few
v_gene: TRBV9
d_gene: .

CDR3aa: CASSLVLEWETQYF
CDR3nt: TGTGCCAGCAGCTTAGTTCTAGAGTGGGAGACCCAGTACTTC
j_gene: TRBJ2-5
abundance: .
v_gene: TRBV7-8
d_gene: .

CDR3aa: CASSLGPDRNTIYF
CDR3nt: TGTGCCAGCAGCTTAGGGCCTGACCGAAACACCATATATTTT
j_gene: TRBJ1-3
abundance: few
v_gene: TRBV7-8
d_gene: .

CDR3aa: CASSFTSITEAFF
CDR3nt: TGTGCCAGCAGTTTCACTTCCATAACTGAAGCTTTCTTT
j_gene: TRBJ1-1
abundance: .
v_gene: TRBV27
d_gene: .

CDR3aa: CASSLWTGDTDTQYF
CDR3nt: TGTGCCAGCAGCTTATGGACAGGGGACACAGATACGCAGTATTTT
j_gene: TRBJ2-3
abundance: .
v_gene: TRBV7-9
d_gene: TRBD1

CDR3aa: CSGVRTYQETQYF
CDR3nt: TGCAGCGGTGTTCGGACATACCAAGAGACCCAGTACTTC
j_gene: TRBJ2-5
abundance: few
v_gene: TRBV29-1
d_gene: .

CDR3aa: CASSGDRYNEQFF
CDR3nt: TGTGCCAGCAGTGGGGACAGGTACAATGAGCAGTTCTTC
j_gene: TRBJ2-1
abundance: .
v_gene: TRBV2
d_gene: TRBD1